Reported below is one T cell receptor beta chain. Its antigen specificity is not known. No much larger clone exists at a distance of one base, and base qualities are not known. The CDR3 starts with the cysteine, ends with the phenylalanine, and has 15 residues. Only the CDR3 portion is preserved as DNA: 45 bases, with reading frame beginning at the first base. The germline V gene sets CDR1 to SGHVS and CDR2 to FNYEAQ. Unmatched junction bases come to 11, with V trimmed by 6 bases and J by 3 bases. The data derive from a study of tumor-infiltrating T cells and Merkel cell polyomavirus (dated by TCRdb to about 2017). Regarding the complete study: The study examined CD8+ T cells specific for the Merkel cell polyomavirus KLL epitope in Merkel cell carcinoma patients. Patients received varied, non-standardized therapies including chemotherapy, radiation and immunotherapies. Disease stage at presentation varied among the patients, and patient follow-up lasted a median of roughly three years, ranging from about 1.1 to 6.0 years. Most whole-tumor samples were approximately 24-micron curls cut from formalin-fixed, paraffin-embedded tissue blocks. In about 14 samples, KLL-tetramer-sorted cells taken from blood or tumor-infiltrating lymphocytes underwent TRB sequencing, as did some twelve matched whole-tumor samples. In the whole study, one tumor sample was a frozen nodal tumor digest, and another tumor sample was a flash-frozen core biopsy of a metastasis.

By immunohistochemistry, the tumors of all patients showed robust positive staining for Merkel cell polyomavirus Large T antigen. The study included about a dozen Merkel cell carcinoma patients whose blood and/or cultured TIL contained robust KLL-tetramer+ populations exceeding 0.04% of CD8+ T cells. All patients were Caucasian, with a median age of about 60 years and a range of about 50 to 85 years. Lymph node tumors were analyzed for patients with unknown primaries who presented with nodal disease, or when there was not enough primary tissue. To prepare the library, the immunoSEQ multiplex PCR assay was applied. Genomic DNA extraction, TRB sequencing and normalization were carried out by Adaptive Biotechnologies (Seattle, WA). On the study's bioinformatics: To compute clonality, the Shannon entropy of productive TRB sequences was normalized by log2 of unique productive sequences and then subtracted from one. To identify KLL-specific clonotypes in tumors, TCRbeta CDR3 amino acid sequences were matched against the sequences from the tetramer-sorted sample of each patient. TCRdb mirrors the immuneACCESS table, restricted to in-frame sequences. Some clones are absent from its copies; in checked studies, under half trace to an unresolved V gene, and the reason for the others is unknown. V and J calls plus clone size are reproduced from that table; the DNA served to infer D and trimming. The sample records under 30,000 clones, nearly 90% of which are singletons. The top ten constitute less than 3% of the sample.

Paper-wide results and their limitations: One limitation of the study is the small sample size (n = 12 patients). KLL-specific TRB repertoires were found to be diverse and largely private, with only one public clonotype, shared by two patients, identified among several hundred unique sequences. A higher intratumoral fraction of KLL-specific T cells (about 1.7-18% versus 0-0.14%) was associated with significantly improved MCC-specific survival. A significant MCC-specific survival advantage (P = 0.0051) was associated with tumors having more unique KLL-specific clonotypes (roughly 5-108 vs 0-3). Because the study covered only a single viral epitope, T cells targeting other Merkel cell polyomavirus epitopes were not captured.

The sample consisted of lymph node tissue. The chain employs TRBV7-6 and TRBJ2-7, with 7 bases matching TRBD1. This TCR came from a man aged 45-65 years with Merkel cell carcinoma. The CDR3 sequence is CASSSEQGNHYEQYF. The DNA sequence is given as TGTGCCAGCAGTTCCGAACAGGGGAACCACTACGAGCAGTACTTC.